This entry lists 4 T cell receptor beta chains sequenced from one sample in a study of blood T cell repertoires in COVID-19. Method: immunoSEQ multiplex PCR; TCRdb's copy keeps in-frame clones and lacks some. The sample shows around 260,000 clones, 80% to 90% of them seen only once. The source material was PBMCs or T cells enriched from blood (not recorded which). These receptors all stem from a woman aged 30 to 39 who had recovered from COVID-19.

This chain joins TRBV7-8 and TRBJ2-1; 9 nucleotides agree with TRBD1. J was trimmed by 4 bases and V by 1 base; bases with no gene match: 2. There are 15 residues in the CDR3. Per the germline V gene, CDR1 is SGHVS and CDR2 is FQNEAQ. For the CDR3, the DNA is TGTGCCAGCAGCTTAGACAGGGGGCCTTACAATGAGCAGTTCTTC. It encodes CASSLDRGPYNEQFF.

CDR3 in amino acids: CASSLINQPQHF. In DNA form, the CDR3 reads TGTGCCAGCAGTTTAATAAATCAGCCCCAGCATTTT. The V and J genes are TRBV28 and TRBJ1-5; D unclear. The CDR3 runs to 12 residues. Trimming took off 2 bases at V and 4 bases at J, with 3 bases between the two ends. The germline CDR1 and CDR2 sequences are MDHEN and SYDVKM.

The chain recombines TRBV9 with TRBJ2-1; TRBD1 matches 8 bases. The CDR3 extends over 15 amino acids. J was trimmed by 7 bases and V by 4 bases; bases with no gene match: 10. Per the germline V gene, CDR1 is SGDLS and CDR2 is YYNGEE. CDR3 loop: CASSSSGTGLNEQFF. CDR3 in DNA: TGTGCCAGCAGCAGCTCCGGGACAGGTTTAAATGAGCAGTTCTTC.

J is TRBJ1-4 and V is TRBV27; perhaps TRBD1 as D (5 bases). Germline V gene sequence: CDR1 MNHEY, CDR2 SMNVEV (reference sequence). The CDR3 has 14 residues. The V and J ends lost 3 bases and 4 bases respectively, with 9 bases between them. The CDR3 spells CASSFAGHNEKLFF. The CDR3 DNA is TGTGCCAGCAGTTTTGCAGGACATAATGAAAAACTGTTTTTT.